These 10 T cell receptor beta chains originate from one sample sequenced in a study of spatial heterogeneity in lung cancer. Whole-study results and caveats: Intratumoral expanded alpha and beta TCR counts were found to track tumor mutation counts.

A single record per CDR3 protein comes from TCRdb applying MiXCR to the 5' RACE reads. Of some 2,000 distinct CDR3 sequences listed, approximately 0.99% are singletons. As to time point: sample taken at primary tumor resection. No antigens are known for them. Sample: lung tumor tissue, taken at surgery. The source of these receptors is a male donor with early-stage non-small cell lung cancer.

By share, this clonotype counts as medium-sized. This CDR3 is CASRDREEGNQPQHF. DNA of the CDR3: TGTGCCAGCAGGGACAGGGAGGAAGGCAATCAGCCCCAGCATTTT. The V gene is TRBV2, the J gene TRBJ1-5, with 8 bases lining up with TRBD1. The germline V gene has CDR1 SNHLY and CDR2 FYNNEI. V was pared by 6 bases and J by 2 bases, with 6 bases of the junction left unmatched. CDR3 length equals 15 residues.

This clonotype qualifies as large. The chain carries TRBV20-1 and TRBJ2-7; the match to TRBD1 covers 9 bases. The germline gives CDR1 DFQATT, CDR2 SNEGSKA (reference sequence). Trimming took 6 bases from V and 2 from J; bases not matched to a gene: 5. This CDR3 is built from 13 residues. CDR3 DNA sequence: TGCAGTGCCAAACAGGGGGCAACCTACGAGCAGTACTTC. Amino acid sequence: CSAKQGATYEQYF.

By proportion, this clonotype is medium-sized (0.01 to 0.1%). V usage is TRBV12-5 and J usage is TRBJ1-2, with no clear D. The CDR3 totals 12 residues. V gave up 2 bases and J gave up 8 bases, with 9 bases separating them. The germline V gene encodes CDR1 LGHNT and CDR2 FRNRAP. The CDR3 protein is CASGLLSGGYTF. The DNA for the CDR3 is TGTGCTAGTGGTTTGTTATCAGGCGGCTACACCTTC.

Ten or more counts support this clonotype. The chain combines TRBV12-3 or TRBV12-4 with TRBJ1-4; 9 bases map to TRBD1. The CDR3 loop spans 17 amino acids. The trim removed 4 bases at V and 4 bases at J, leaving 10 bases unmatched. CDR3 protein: CASSSPRTGAVNEKLFF. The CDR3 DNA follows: TGTGCCAGCAGTTCACCACGGACAGGGGCGGTTAATGAAAAACTGTTTTTT.

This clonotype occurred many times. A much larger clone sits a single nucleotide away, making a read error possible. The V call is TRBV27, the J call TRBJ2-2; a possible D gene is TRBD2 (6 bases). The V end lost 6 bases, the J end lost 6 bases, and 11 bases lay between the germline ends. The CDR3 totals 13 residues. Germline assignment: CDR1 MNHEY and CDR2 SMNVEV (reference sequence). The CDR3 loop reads CASSCGGSGELFF. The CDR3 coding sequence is TGTGCCAGCAGCTGTGGGGGGTCCGGGGAGCTGTTTTTT.

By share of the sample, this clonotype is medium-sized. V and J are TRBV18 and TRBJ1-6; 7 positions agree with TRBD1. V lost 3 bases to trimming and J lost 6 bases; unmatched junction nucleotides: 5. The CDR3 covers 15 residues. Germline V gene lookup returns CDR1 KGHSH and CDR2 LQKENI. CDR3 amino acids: CASSPKGAGNSPLHF. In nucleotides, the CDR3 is TGTGCCAGCTCACCGAAGGGGGCAGGTAATTCACCCCTCCACTTT.

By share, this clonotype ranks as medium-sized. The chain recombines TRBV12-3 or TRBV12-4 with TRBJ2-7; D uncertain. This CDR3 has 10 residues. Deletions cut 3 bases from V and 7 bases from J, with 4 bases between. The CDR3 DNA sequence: TGTGCCAGCAGTTTGAGTGAGCAGTACTTC. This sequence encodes CASSLSEQYF.

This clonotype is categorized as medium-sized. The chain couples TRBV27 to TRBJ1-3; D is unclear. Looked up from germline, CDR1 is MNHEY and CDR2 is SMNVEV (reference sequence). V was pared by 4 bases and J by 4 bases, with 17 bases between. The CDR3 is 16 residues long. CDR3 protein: CASSSAGSWSGNTIYF. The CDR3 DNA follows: TGTGCCAGCAGTTCAGCGGGTTCCTGGTCCGGAAACACCATATATTTT.

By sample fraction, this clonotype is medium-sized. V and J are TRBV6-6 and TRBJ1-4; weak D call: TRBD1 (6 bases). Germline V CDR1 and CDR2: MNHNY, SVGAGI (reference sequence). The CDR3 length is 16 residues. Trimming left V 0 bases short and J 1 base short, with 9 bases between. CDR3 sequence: CASSYSQGLTNEKLFF. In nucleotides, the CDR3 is TGTGCCAGCAGTTACTCCCAGGGGCTAACTAATGAAAAACTGTTTTTT.

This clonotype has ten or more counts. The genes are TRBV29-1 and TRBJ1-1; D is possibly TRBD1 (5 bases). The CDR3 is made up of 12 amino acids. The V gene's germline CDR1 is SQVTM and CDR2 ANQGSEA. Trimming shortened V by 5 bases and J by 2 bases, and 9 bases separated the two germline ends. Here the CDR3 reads CSVLTDNTEAFF. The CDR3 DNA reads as TGCAGCGTTCTGACAGACAACACTGAAGCTTTCTTT.